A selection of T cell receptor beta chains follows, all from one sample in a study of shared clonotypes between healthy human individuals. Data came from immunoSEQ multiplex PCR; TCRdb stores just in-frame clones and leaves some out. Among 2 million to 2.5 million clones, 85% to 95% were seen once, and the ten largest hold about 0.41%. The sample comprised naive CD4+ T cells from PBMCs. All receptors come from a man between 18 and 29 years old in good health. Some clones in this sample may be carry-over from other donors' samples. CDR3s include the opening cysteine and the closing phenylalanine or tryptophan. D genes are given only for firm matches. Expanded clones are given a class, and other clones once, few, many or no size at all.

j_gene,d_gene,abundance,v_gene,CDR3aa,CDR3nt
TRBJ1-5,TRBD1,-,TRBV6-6,CASSPGTGDNQPQHF,TGTGCCAGCAGTCCCGGGACAGGCGACAATCAGCCCCAGCATTTT
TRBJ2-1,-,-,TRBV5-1,CASSMDGDSYNEQFF,TGCGCCAGCAGCATGGACGGAGACTCCTACAATGAGCAGTTCTTC
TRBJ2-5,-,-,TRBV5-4,CASSYPGGQGQETQYF,TGTGCCAGCAGCTACCCCGGCGGCCAGGGCCAAGAGACCCAGTACTTC
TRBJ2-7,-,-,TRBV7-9,CASSPEYEQYF,TGTGCCAGCAGCCCAGAGTACGAGCAGTACTTC
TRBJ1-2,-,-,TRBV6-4,CASSPFMDPPRAGYTF,TGTGCCAGCAGTCCTTTCATGGACCCCCCTCGGGCTGGCTACACCTTC
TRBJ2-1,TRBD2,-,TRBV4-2,CASSQAGLAVDEQFF,TGTGCCAGCAGCCAAGCGGGACTAGCGGTTGATGAGCAGTTCTTC
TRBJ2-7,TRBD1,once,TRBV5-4,CASSLDRGSYEQYF,TGTGCCAGCAGCCTAGACAGGGGCTCTTACGAGCAGTACTTC
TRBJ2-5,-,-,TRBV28,CASSRGSQETQYF,TGTGCCAGCAGTAGGGGCAGCCAAGAGACCCAGTACTTC
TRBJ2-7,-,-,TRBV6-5,CASSDSTGLQYF,TGTGCCAGCAGCGACTCTACAGGGCTCCAGTACTTC
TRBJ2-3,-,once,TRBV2,CASSVGGVDTQYF,TGTGCCAGCAGTGTCGGGGGCGTAGATACGCAGTATTTT
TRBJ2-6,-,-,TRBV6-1,CASSEYSYSGANVLTF,TGTGCCAGCAGTGAATATAGTTACTCTGGGGCCAACGTCCTGACTTTC
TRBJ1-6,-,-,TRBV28,CASNRGGNSPLHF,TGTGCCAGCAACCGGGGTGGGAATTCACCCCTCCACTTT
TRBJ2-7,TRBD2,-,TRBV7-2,CASSSGLAGVVQYF,TGTGCCAGCAGCTCGGGACTAGCGGGAGTCGTGCAGTACTTC
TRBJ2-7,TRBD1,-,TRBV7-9,CASSRDRDRGEEQYF,TGTGCCAGCAGCCGAGATCGGGACAGGGGCGAAGAGCAGTACTTC
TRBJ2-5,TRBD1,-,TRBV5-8,CASSTRQGARETQYF,TGTGCCAGCAGCACCCGACAGGGGGCACGAGAGACCCAGTACTTC
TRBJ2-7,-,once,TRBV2,CASTRGTVYEQYF,TGTGCCAGCACCCGTGGAACAGTCTACGAGCAGTACTTC
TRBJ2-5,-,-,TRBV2,CASLRGVVETQYF,TGTGCCAGCTTAAGGGGGGTTGTAGAGACCCAGTACTTC
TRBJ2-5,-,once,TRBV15,CATQGLETQYF,TGTGCCACCCAAGGATTGGAGACCCAGTACTTC
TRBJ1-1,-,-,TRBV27,CASRSLNTEAFF,TGTGCCAGCAGGAGCCTGAACACTGAAGCTTTCTTT
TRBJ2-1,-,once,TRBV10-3,CATRQSYNEQFF,TGTGCCACCAGACAGTCCTACAATGAGCAGTTCTTC
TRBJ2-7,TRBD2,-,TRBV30,CAWSQGSPGRDEQYF,TGTGCCTGGAGTCAGGGAAGTCCGGGGAGGGACGAGCAGTACTTC
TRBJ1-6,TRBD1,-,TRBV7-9,CASSRRDRLNSPLHF,TGTGCCAGCAGCCGCCGGGACAGGCTTAATTCACCCCTCCACTTT
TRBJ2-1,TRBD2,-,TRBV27,CASSLALTSGDTGEQFF,TGTGCCAGCAGTCTTGCCCTCACTAGCGGGGATACCGGTGAGCAGTTCTTC
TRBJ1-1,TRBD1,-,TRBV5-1,CASSPPGTGVEAFF,TGCGCCAGCAGCCCGCCTGGGACAGGGGTGGAGGCTTTCTTT
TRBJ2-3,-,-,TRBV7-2,CASSFVQGSTDTQYF,TGTGCCAGCAGCTTTGTTCAGGGGAGCACAGATACGCAGTATTTT
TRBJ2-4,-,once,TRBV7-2,CASSPPRGMNIQYF,TGTGCCAGCAGTCCCCCGAGAGGGATGAACATTCAGTACTTC
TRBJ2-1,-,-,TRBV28,CASSTSGAVAYNEQFF,-
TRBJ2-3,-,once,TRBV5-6,CASSQEVGTDTQYF,TGTGCCAGCAGCCAGGAGGTAGGGACAGATACGCAGTATTTT
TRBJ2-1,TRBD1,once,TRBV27,CASSSRTGGQRAYNEQFF,TGTGCCAGCAGTTCCCGGACAGGGGGCCAGCGGGCCTACAATGAGCAGTTCTTC
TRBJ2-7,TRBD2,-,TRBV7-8,CASSRLGAGASEQYF,TGTGCCAGCAGCAGACTCGGAGCGGGAGCATCCGAGCAGTACTTC
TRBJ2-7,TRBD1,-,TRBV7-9,CASSLAGTGGYEQYF,TGTGCCAGCAGCTTAGCTGGGACAGGGGGCTACGAGCAGTACTTC
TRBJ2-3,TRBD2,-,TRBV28,CASALAGTPDTQYF,TGTGCCAGCGCCCTAGCGGGGACGCCAGATACGCAGTATTTT
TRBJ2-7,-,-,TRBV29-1,CSAADREEQYF,TGCAGCGCCGCCGATAGAGAGGAGCAGTACTTC
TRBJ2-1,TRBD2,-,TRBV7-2,CASSTFRTSGGNEQFF,TGTGCCAGCAGCACCTTCCGGACTAGCGGGGGGAATGAGCAGTTCTTC
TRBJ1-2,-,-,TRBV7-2,CASSPAGSWREGYTF,TGTGCCAGCAGCCCCGCGGGATCTTGGAGGGAAGGCTACACCTTC
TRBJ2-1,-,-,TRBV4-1,CASSQGRGTTLYNEQFF,TGCGCCAGCAGCCAGGGGAGGGGGACTACATTATACAATGAGCAGTTCTTC
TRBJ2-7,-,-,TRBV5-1,CASSLVRGHEQYF,TGCGCCAGCAGCTTGGTCAGGGGCCACGAGCAGTACTTC
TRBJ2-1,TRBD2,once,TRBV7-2,CASASGRHNEQFF,TGTGCCAGCGCTAGCGGGAGACACAATGAGCAGTTCTTC
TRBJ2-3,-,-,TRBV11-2,CASSNLLGTDTQYF,TGTGCCAGCAGTAATCTCCTAGGCACAGATACGCAGTATTTT
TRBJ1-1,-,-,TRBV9,CASSVGSGNTEAFF,TGTGCCAGCAGCGTAGGTTCAGGGAACACTGAAGCTTTCTTT
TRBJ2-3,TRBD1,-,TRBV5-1,CASSPGTGKTDTQYF,TGCGCCAGCAGCCCAGGGACAGGGAAAACAGATACGCAGTATTTT
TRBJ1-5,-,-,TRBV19,CASSMGFDQPQHF,TGTGCCAGTAGTATGGGGTTCGATCAGCCCCAGCATTTT
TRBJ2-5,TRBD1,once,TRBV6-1,CASGSRDSVETQYF,TGTGCCAGCGGAAGTCGGGACAGTGTGGAGACCCAGTACTTC
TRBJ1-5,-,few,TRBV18,CASSPQSDQPQHF,TGTGCCAGCTCACCTCAATCCGATCAGCCCCAGCATTTT
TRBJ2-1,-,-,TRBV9,CASSAGKGGYNEQFF,TGTGCCAGCAGCGCGGGGAAGGGCGGGTACAATGAGCAGTTCTTC
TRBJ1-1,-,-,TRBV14,CASSTSRGRNTEAFF,TGTGCCAGCAGCACAAGCCGGGGAAGGAACACTGAAGCTTTCTTT